The rows below give T cell receptor beta chains drawn from one sample of a study of shared clonotypes between healthy human individuals. Only in-frame clones appear in the TCRdb table, and some are missing; sequencing was by immunoSEQ multiplex PCR. The top ten clones hold 1.8% of a sample with approximately 720,000 clones, around 72% of them seen once. The specimen was memory CD4+ T cells sorted from blood. These receptors were collected from a young woman in good health. The CDR3 runs from the conserved cysteine through the conserved F or W. The order of the fields is V gene, D gene, J gene, clone size, CDR3 protein, CDR3 DNA. A D gene is named only where the DNA matches it firmly. The size field is filled for only some rows; it gives once, few, many or a size class.

V: TRBV7-2; D: TRBD2; J: TRBJ2-1; size: .; CDR3: CASSPRTSGRASEQFF; DNA: TGTGCCAGCAGCCCCCGGACTAGCGGGAGGGCGAGTGAGCAGTTCTTC
V: TRBV5-1; D: .; J: TRBJ1-2; size: .; CDR3: CASREDTGYYGYTF; DNA: TGCGCCAGCAGGGAAGATACAGGGTACTATGGCTACACCTTC
V: TRBV30; D: TRBD2; J: TRBJ2-1; size: .; CDR3: CAWSSRGLAGRNEQFF; DNA: TGTGCCTGGAGCTCAAGAGGGCTAGCGGGAAGGAATGAGCAGTTCTTC
V: TRBV13; D: TRBD2; J: TRBJ2-2; size: .; CDR3: CASSPGTIAGGAGELFF; DNA: TGTGCCAGCAGCCCAGGGACGATAGCGGGAGGGGCCGGGGAGCTGTTTTTT
V: TRBV7-2; D: TRBD2; J: TRBJ2-1; size: .; CDR3: CASSLSPTSGLNEQFF; DNA: TGTGCCAGCAGCTTATCCCCAACTAGCGGGCTTAATGAGCAGTTCTTC
V: TRBV4-2; D: TRBD1; J: TRBJ1-1; size: once; CDR3: CASSQGFEGGPEAFF; DNA: TGTGCCAGCAGCCAAGGATTTGAAGGGGGCCCTGAAGCTTTCTTT
V: TRBV30; D: TRBD2; J: TRBJ2-2; size: .; CDR3: CAWSPSGRDAGELFF; DNA: TGTGCCTGGAGCCCGAGCGGGAGGGATGCCGGGGAGCTGTTTTTT
V: TRBV6-1; D: .; J: TRBJ2-6; size: .; CDR3: CASRRLFSGANVLTF; DNA: TGTGCCAGCAGGAGACTGTTCTCTGGGGCCAACGTCCTGACTTTC
V: TRBV19; D: .; J: TRBJ1-5; size: few; CDR3: CASSNVGGNQPQHF; DNA: TGTGCCAGTAGTAACGTGGGGGGGAATCAGCCCCAGCATTTT
V: TRBV18; D: .; J: TRBJ1-5; size: .; CDR3: CASSPTLSNQPQHF; DNA: TGTGCCAGCTCACCGACTCTAAGCAATCAGCCCCAGCATTTT
V: TRBV11-2; D: .; J: TRBJ2-3; size: .; CDR3: CASTRQADTQYF; DNA: TGTGCCAGCACCCGCCAGGCAGATACGCAGTATTTT
V: TRBV9; D: .; J: TRBJ2-5; size: .; CDR3: CASSVRSDQETQYF; DNA: TGTGCCAGCAGCGTACGTAGCGATCAAGAGACCCAGTACTTC
V: TRBV7-2; D: .; J: TRBJ2-7; size: .; CDR3: CASSLVAVSSYEQYF; DNA: TGTGCCAGCAGCTTAGTGGCCGTGAGCTCCTACGAGCAGTACTTC